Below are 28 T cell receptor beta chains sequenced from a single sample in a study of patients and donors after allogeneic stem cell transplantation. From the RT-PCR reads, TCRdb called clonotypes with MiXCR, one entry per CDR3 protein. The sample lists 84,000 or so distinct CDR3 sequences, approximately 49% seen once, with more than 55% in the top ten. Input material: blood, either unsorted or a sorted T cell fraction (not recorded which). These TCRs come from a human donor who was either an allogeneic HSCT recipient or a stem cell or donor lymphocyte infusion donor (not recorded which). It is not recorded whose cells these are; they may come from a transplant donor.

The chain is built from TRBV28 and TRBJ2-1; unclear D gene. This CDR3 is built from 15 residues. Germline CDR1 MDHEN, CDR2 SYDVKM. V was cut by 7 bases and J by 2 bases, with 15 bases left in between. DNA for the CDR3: TGTGCCAGCAATGGGCCTCGGACCACCTACAATGAGCAGTTCTTC. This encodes CASNGPRTTYNEQFF. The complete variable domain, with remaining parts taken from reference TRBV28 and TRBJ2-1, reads DVKVTQSSRYLVKRTGEKVFLECVQDMDHENMFWYRQDPGLGLRLIYFSYDVKMKEKGDIPEGYSVSREKKERFSLILESASTNQTSMYLCASNGPRTTYNEQFFGPGTRLTVL.

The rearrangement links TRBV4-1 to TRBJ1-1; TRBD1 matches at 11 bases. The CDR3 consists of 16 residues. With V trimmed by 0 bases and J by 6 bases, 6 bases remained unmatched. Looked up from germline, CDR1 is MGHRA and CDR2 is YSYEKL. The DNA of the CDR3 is TGCGCCAGCAGCCAAGATTGGACAGGGGGCGCGCCTGAAGCTTTCTTT. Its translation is CASSQDWTGGAPEAFF.

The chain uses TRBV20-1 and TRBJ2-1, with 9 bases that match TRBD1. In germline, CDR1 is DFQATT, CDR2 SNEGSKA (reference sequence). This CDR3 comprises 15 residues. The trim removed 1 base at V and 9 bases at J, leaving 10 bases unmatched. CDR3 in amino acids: CSARGNSGTGSEQFF. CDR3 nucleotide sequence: TGCAGTGCTAGAGGGAATTCCGGGACAGGGAGTGAGCAGTTCTTC.

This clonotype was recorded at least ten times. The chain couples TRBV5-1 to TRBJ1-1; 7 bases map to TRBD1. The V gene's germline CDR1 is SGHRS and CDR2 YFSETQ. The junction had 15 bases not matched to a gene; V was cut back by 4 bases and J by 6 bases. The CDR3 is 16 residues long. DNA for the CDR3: TGCGCCAGCAGCATATCAACCCGACAGGGTCGCGCTGAAGCTTTCTTT. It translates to CASSISTRQGRAEAFF.

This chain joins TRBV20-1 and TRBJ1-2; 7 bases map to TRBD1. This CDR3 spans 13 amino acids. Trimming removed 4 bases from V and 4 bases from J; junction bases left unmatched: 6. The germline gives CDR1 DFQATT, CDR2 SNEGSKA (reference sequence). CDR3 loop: CSATPGQFYGYTF. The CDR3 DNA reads TGCAGTGCTACCCCGGGACAGTTCTATGGCTACACCTTC.

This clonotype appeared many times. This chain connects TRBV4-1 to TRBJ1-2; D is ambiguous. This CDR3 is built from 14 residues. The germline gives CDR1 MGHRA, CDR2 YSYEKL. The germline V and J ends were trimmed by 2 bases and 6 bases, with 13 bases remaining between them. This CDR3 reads CASSQLRSSDGYTF. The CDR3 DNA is TGCGCCAGCAGCCAATTGAGGTCTTCCGATGGCTACACCTTC.

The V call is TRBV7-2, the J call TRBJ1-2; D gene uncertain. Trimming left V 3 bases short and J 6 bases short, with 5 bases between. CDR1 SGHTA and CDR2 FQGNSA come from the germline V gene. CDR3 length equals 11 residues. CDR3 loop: CASSFADGYTF. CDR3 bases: TGTGCCAGCAGCTTCGCGGATGGCTACACCTTC. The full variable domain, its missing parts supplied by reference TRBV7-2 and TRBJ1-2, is GAGVSQSPSNKVTEKGKDVELRCDPISGHTALYWYRQSLGQGLEFLIYFQGNSAPDKSGLPSDRFSAERTGGSVSTLTIQRTQQEDSAVYLCASSFADGYTFGSGTRLTVV.

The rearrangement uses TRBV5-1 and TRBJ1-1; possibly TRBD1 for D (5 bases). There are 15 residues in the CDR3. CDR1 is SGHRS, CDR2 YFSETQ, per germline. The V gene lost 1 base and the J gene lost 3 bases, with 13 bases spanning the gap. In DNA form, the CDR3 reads TGCGCCAGCAGCTTGCTAAGGGGCCAGTACACTGAAGCTTTCTTT. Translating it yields CASSLLRGQYTEAFF.

This CDR3 reads CASSYTRNTEAFF. In DNA form, the CDR3 reads TGTGCCAGCAGTTACACACGAAACACTGAAGCTTTCTTT. The rearrangement uses TRBV27 and TRBJ1-1; D call uncertain. Germline CDR1 is MNHEY and CDR2 is SMNVEV (reference sequence). V was cut by 4 bases and J by 2 bases, with 8 bases left in between. The CDR3 is 13 residues long.

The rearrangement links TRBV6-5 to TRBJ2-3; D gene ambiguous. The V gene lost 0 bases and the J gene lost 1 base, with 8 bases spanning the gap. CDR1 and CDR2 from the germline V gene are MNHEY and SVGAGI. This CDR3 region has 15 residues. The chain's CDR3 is CASSYSKGGTDTQYF. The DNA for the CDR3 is TGTGCCAGCAGTTACTCGAAGGGTGGCACAGATACGCAGTATTTT.

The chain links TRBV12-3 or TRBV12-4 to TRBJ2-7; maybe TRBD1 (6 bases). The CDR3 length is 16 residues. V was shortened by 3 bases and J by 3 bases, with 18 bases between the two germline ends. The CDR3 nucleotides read TGTGCCAGCAGTTTTTGGAGTGGGGGCCGTATCTACGAGCAGTACTTC. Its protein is CASSFWSGGRIYEQYF.

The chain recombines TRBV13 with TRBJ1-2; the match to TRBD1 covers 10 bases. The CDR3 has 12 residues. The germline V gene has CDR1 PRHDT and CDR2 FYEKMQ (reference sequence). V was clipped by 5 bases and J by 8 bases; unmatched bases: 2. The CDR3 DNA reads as TGTGCCAGCAGCACGACAGGGGGCGGCTACACCTTC. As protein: CASSTTGGGYTF.

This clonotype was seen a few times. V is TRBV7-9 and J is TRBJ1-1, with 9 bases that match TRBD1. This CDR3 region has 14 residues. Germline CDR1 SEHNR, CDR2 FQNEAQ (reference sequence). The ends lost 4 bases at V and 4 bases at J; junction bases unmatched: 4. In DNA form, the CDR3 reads TGTGCCAGCAGCTCGACGGACAGGGGCACTGAAGCTTTCTTT. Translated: CASSSTDRGTEAFF.

The CDR3 bases are TGTGCCAGCAATCAAAACCCGGGACAGGGGGCATCTGGAAACACCATATATTTT. This codes for CASNQNPGQGASGNTIYF. The chain joins TRBV12-3 or TRBV12-4 to TRBJ1-3; 12 positions agree with TRBD1. CDR3 length: 18 residues. V shed 7 bases, J shed 1 base, and the junction held 11 bases outside the gene matches.

CDR3 amino acids: CASSFYYGYTF. The CDR3 coding sequence is TGTGCCAGCAGTTTTTACTATGGCTACACCTTC. The rearrangement joins TRBV12-3 or TRBV12-4 to TRBJ1-2, with unresolved D. Trimming shortened V by 3 bases and J by 3 bases, and 2 bases separated the two germline ends. CDR3 length equals 11 residues.

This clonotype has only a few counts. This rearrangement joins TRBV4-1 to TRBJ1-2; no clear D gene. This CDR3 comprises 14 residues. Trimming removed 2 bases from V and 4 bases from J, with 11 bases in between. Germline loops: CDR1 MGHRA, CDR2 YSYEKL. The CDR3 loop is CASSQPFQIYGYTF. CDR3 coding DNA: TGCGCCAGCAGCCAACCGTTCCAGATCTATGGCTACACCTTC.

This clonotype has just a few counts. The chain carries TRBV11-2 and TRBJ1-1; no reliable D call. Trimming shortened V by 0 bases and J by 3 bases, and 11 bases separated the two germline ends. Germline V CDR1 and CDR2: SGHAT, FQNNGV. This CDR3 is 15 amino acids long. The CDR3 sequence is CASSLDPGRDTEAFF. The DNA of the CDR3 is TGTGCCAGCAGCTTAGACCCCGGGAGGGACACTGAAGCTTTCTTT.

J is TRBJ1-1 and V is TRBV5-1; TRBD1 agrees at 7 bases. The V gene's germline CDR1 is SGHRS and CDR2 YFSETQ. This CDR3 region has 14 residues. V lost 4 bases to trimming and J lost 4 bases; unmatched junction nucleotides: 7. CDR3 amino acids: CASSRDRAGTEAFF. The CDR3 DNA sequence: TGCGCCAGCAGCAGAGACAGGGCTGGCACTGAAGCTTTCTTT.

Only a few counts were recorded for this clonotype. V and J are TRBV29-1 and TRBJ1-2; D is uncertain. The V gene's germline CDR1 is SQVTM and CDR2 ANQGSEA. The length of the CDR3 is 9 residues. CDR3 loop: CTPEDGYTF. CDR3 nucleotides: TGCACCCCGGAGGATGGCTACACCTTC.

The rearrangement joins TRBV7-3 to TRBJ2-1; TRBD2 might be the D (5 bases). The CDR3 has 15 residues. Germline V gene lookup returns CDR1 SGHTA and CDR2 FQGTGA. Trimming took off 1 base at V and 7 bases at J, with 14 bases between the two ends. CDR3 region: CASSLMASRWNEQFF. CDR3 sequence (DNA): TGTGCCAGCAGCTTAATGGCTAGCCGGTGGAATGAGCAGTTCTTC.

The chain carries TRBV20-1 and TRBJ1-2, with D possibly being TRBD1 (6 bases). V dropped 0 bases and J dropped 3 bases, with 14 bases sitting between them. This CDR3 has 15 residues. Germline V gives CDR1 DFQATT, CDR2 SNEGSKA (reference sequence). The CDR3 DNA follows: TGCAGTGCTAGAGATTTCCGGGACATACACTATGGCTACACCTTC. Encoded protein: CSARDFRDIHYGYTF.

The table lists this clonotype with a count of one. CDR3 in amino acids: CASSVESGRAGELFF. CDR3 DNA sequence: TGTGCCAGCAGCGTAGAGTCCGGGAGGGCCGGGGAGCTGTTTTTT. The rearrangement joins TRBV9 to TRBJ2-2; 8 bases are shared with TRBD2. The CDR3 is 15 amino acids. V lost 0 bases and J lost 6; bases outside the gene matches: 4. The V gene's germline CDR1 is SGDLS and CDR2 YYNGEE.

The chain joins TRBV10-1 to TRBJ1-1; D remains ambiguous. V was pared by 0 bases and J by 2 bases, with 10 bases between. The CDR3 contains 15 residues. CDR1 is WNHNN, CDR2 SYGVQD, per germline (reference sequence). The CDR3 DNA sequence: TGCGCCAGCAGTGAGTCGACGCGGGGAAACACTGAAGCTTTCTTT. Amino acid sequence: CASSESTRGNTEAFF.

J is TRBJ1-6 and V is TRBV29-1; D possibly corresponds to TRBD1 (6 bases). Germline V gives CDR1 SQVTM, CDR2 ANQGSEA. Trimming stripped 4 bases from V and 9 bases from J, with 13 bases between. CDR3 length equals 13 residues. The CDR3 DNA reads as TGCAGCGTTGGAGGGGGAGGTAGTTCACCCCTCCACTTT. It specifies CSVGGGGSSPLHF.

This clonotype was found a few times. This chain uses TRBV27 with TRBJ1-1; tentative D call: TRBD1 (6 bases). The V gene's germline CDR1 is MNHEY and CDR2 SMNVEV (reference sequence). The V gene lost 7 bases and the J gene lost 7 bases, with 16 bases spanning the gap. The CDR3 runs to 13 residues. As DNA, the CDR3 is TGTGCCAGCAAGAGACAGGCCAGAGTTGAAGCTTTCTTT. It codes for CASKRQARVEAFF.

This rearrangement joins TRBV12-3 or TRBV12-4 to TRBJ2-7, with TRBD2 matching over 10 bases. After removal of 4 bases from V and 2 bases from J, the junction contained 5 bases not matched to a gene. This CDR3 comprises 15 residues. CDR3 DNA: TGTGCCAGCAGTTCGGCTAGCGGGAGCCCCTACGAGCAGTACTTC. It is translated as CASSSASGSPYEQYF.

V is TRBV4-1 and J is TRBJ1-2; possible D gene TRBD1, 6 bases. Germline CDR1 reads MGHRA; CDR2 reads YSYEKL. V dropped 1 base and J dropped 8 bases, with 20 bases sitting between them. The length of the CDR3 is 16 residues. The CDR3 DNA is TGCGCCAGCAGCCAAGTGTCGGAGGGGGGGCGAAACGGCTACACCTTC. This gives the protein CASSQVSEGGRNGYTF.

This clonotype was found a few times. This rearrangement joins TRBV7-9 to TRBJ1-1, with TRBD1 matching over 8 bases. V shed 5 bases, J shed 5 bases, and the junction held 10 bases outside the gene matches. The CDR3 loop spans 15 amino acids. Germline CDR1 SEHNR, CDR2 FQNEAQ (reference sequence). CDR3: CASSASGGLDTEAFF. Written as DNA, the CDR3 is TGTGCCAGCAGCGCCTCAGGGGGCTTGGATACTGAAGCTTTCTTT.